This T cell receptor (beta chain) was obtained from a study of cytomegalovirus exposure and HLA in healthy donors. Study results and caveats: Later, an analysis found that common viral pathogens appeared to be linked with several of the most significant clusters. A later analysis reportedly found that, within productive TCRs, an Asian-associated ancestry cluster had fewer N-insertions than the mean observed across the roughly 700 donors. About 87% or about 30% of the time was how often most TCR beta V segments were productive, according to an earlier analysis. Sequencing depth across donors, presence/absence analyses assumed, was roughly uniform.

It was with 60 Vbeta and 13 Jbeta primers that the PCR ran. Assay: immunoSEQ multiplex PCR; the TCRdb copy retains only in-frame clones and omits some. This sample has roughly 190,000 clones, with about 9% found just once. The germline V gene encodes CDR1 SGDLS and CDR2 YYNGEE. The CDR3 consists of 14 residues. V lost 3 bases, J lost 1 base, and 11 bases lay in between. As concerns this clone: Antigen specificity is unknown.

Material: PBMCs. The V gene is TRBV9, the J gene TRBJ2-7; D may be TRBD1 (5 bases). This sequence originates from a woman under 40 in good health and CMV-seropositive. The CDR3 reads CASSAQGLSYEQYF. The CDR3 nucleotides are TGTGCCAGCAGCGCGCAGGGCCTTTCCTACGAGCAGTACTTC. Full variable domain (outside the CDR3, taken from reference TRBV9 and TRBJ2-7): DSGVTQTPKHLITATGQRVTLRCSPRSGDLSVYWYQQSLDQGLQFLIQYYNGEERAKGNILERFSAQQFPDLHSELNLSSLELGDSALYFCASSAQGLSYEQYFGPGTRLTVT.